The 9 T cell receptor beta chains in this list originate from one sample, sequenced in a study of human T cells and chemical hapten exposure. TCRdb passed the RACE reads through MiXCR, listing each CDR3 protein once. The sample lists under 60,000 distinct CDR3 sequences, 9.5% to 12% occurring once. Sample time point: patch test 1, 2 weeks after DPC sensitization. Specified treatment: therapeutic diphenylcyclopropenone sensitization with weekly scalp DPC. Unfractionated whole blood yielded the extracted total RNA. The sequenced sample was whole blood, obtained in connection with sensitization to the hapten diphenylcyclopropenone (DPC). The origin of the receptors is a woman in her 40s with alopecia areata. Some clones in this sample may be carry-over from other donors' samples.

The chain combines TRBV27 with TRBJ1-4; a weak D match, TRBD1 (5 bases). The CDR3 runs to 15 residues. Trimming stripped 1 base from V and 0 bases from J, with 6 bases between. Germline V gene data show CDR1 as MNHEY and CDR2 as SMNVEV (reference sequence). The DNA for the CDR3 is TGTGCCAGCAGTTTATGGGGCCCAACTAATGAAAAACTGTTTTTT. This gives the protein CASSLWGPTNEKLFF. Drawing the rest from reference TRBV27 and TRBJ1-4, the complete variable domain is EAQVTQNPRYLITVTGKKLTVTCSQNMNHEYMSWYRQDPGLGLRQIYYSMNVEVTDKGDVPEGYKVSRKEKRNFPLILESPSPNQTSLYFCASSLWGPTNEKLFFGSGTQLSVL.

This clonotype has more than one count but fewer than ten. The chain joins TRBV15 to TRBJ1-1; D unresolved. CDR3 length equals 14 residues. The ends were cut back, 0 bases at V and 0 bases at J, with 5 bases in the middle. The germline gives CDR1 LNHNV, CDR2 YYDKDF (reference sequence). The CDR3, as DNA: TGTGCCACCAGCAGAGATACCTTGAACACTGAAGCTTTCTTT. Residues: CATSRDTLNTEAFF.

This clonotype was seen a few times. The gene calls are TRBV19 and TRBJ2-3, with D maybe TRBD1 (6 bases). V lost 3 bases, J lost 2 bases, and 12 bases lay in between. CDR1 and CDR2 (germline): LNHDA, SQIVND (reference sequence). This CDR3 is built from 15 residues. The CDR3 nucleotides read TGTGCCAGTAGTATCGCGACAGGAGACACAGATACGCAGTATTTT. It translates to CASSIATGDTDTQYF.

The J gene is TRBJ2-5, the V gene TRBV19; possible D gene TRBD2, 6 bases. Trimming left V 3 bases short and J 0 bases short, with 14 bases between. The CDR3 is 16 residues long. The V gene's germline CDR1 is LNHDA and CDR2 SQIVND (reference sequence). CDR3 coding DNA: TGTGCCAGTAGTATGTCGGGCGGGACCAACCAAGAGACCCAGTACTTC. As protein: CASSMSGGTNQETQYF. Drawing the rest from reference TRBV19 and TRBJ2-5, the complete variable domain is DGGITQSPKYLFRKEGQNVTLSCEQNLNHDAMYWYRQDPGQGLRLIYYSQIVNDFQKGDIAEGYSVSREKKESFPLTVTSAQKNPTAFYLCASSMSGGTNQETQYFGPGTRLLVL.

This clonotype was found many times. The genes are TRBV4-3 and TRBJ2-3; D is unclear. The CDR3 has 14 residues. The V gene lost 0 bases and the J gene lost 8 bases, with 12 bases spanning the gap. Germline loops: CDR1 LGHNA, CDR2 YSLEER. This CDR3 reads CASSQEDRDGTQYF. The CDR3 nucleotides are TGCGCCAGCAGCCAAGAAGATAGGGATGGTACGCAGTATTTT.

V usage is TRBV11-1 and J usage is TRBJ2-5; no definite D call. V was cut by 1 base and J by 5 bases, with 5 bases left in between. Germline CDR1 and CDR2: SGHAT and FQDESV (reference sequence). This CDR3 comprises 12 residues. CDR3 sequence: CASSLGLETQYF. DNA of the CDR3: TGTGCCAGCAGCTTAGGGCTCGAGACCCAGTACTTC.

The gene calls are TRBV10-3 and TRBJ2-2; TRBD2 aligns across 10 bases. The CDR3 has 15 amino acids. CDR1 is ENHRY, CDR2 SYGVKD, per germline. Germline trimming cut 6 bases from V and 2 bases from J; bases unmatched to any gene: 3. This CDR3 reads CAIRGLAENTGELFF. The CDR3 nucleotides are TGTGCCATCAGAGGACTAGCGGAAAACACCGGGGAGCTGTTTTTT.

This chain uses TRBV5-6 with TRBJ2-7; the D gene is possibly TRBD1 (5 bases). The CDR3 is 16 amino acids. Germline assignment: CDR1 SGHDT and CDR2 YYEEEE. V gave up 3 bases and J gave up 4 bases, with 20 bases separating them. This chain's CDR3 is CASSSRGHGAAYEQYF. DNA for the CDR3: TGTGCCAGCAGCTCCCGCGGACATGGGGCGGCGTACGAGCAGTACTTC. The entire variable domain, with the rest obtained from reference TRBV5-6 and TRBJ2-7, is as follows: DAGVTQSPTHLIKTRGQQVTLRCSPKSGHDTVSWYQQALGQGPQFIFQYYEEEERQRGNFPDRFSGHQFPNYSSELNVNALLLGDSALYLCASSSRGHGAAYEQYFGPGTRLTVT.

This clonotype was picked up many times. J is TRBJ2-7 and V is TRBV18, with 12 bases that match TRBD2. V lost 4 bases and J lost 2; bases outside the gene matches: 3. CDR1 KGHSH and CDR2 LQKENI come from the germline V gene. The CDR3 covers 15 residues. The CDR3: CASSLRTSGTYEQYF. CDR3 bases: TGTGCCAGCTCACTCCGGACTAGCGGGACCTACGAGCAGTACTTC.